This T cell receptor (beta chain) was sequenced for a study of T cells after somatic rescue of genetic block. V shed 0 bases and J shed 5 bases, with 8 bases lying between them. The CDR3 extends over 14 amino acids. The V gene's germline CDR1 is MNHEY and CDR2 SVGAGI. The table came from immunoSEQ multiplex PCR; TCRdb's copy has only in-frame clones and leaves some out. Seen here are approximately 14,000 clones, about 70% observed once, and the top ten hold around 26%. The sequenced sample consisted of peripheral blood mononuclear cells (PBMCs). V usage is TRBV6-5 and J usage is TRBJ1-5; weak D call: TRBD1 (6 bases). This receptor was identified in a man between 18 and 35 years old. CDR3 region: CASSYSDRHQPQHF. The CDR3 DNA follows: TGTGCCAGCAGTTACTCGGACAGACATCAGCCCCAGCATTTT.